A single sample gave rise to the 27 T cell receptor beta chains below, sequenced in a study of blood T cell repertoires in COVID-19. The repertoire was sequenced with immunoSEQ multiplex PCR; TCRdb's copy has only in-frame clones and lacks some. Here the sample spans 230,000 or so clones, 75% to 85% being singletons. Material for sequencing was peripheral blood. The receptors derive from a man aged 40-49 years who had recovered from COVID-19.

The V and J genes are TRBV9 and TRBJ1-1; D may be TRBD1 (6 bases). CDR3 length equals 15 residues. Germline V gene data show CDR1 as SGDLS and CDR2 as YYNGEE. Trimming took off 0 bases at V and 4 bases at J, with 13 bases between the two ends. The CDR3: CASSVGGGATTEAFF. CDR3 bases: TGTGCCAGCAGCGTAGGTGGGGGGGCTACCACTGAAGCTTTCTTT.

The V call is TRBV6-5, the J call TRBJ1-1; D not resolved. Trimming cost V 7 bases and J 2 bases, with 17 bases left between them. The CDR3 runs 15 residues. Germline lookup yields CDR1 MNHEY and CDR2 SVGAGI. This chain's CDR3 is CASTQPSRGNTEAFF. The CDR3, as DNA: TGTGCCAGCACTCAACCTTCGAGAGGAAACACTGAAGCTTTCTTT.

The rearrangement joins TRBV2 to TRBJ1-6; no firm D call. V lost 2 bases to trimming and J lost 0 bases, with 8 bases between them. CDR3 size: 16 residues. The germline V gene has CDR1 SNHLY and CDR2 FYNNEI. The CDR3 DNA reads TGTGCCAGCAGTGAATTTAGCAGCTCCTATAATTCACCCCTCCACTTT. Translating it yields CASSEFSSSYNSPLHF.

This CDR3 reads CASSQDFEAVFMNTEAFF. In DNA form, the CDR3 reads TGTGCCAGCAGCCAAGATTTCGAGGCAGTATTCATGAACACTGAAGCTTTCTTT. V usage is TRBV3-1 (or the pseudogene TRBV3-2) and J usage is TRBJ1-1; D gene ambiguous. Per the germline V gene, CDR1 is LGHDT and CDR2 is YNNKEL (reference sequence). The ends were cut back, 0 bases at V and 0 bases at J, with 17 bases in the middle. This CDR3 has 18 residues.

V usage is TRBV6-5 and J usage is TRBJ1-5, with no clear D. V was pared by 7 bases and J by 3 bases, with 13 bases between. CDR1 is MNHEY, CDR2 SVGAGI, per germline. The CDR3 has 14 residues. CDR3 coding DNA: TGTGCCAGCAAGTGGAGTGAACCCAATCAGCCCCAGCATTTT. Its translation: CASKWSEPNQPQHF.

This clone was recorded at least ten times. This CDR3 reads CASRPGTGDVSEQFF. DNA for the CDR3: TGTGCCAGTAGGCCCGGGACAGGGGATGTTAGTGAGCAGTTCTTC. The chain joins TRBV19 to TRBJ2-1; TRBD1 agrees at 10 bases. CDR3 size: 15 residues. The germline V gene encodes CDR1 LNHDA and CDR2 SQIVND (reference sequence). V lost 6 bases to trimming and J lost 9 bases; unmatched junction nucleotides: 11. Based on the CDR3 plus reference TRBV19 and TRBJ2-1, the full variable domain is DGGITQSPKYLFRKEGQNVTLSCEQNLNHDAMYWYRQDPGQGLRLIYYSQIVNDFQKGDIAEGYSVSREKKESFPLTVTSAQKNPTAFYLCASRPGTGDVSEQFFGPGTRLTVL.

CDR3 region: CASTRMTGRNTEAFF. CDR3 nucleotide sequence: TGTGCCAGCACCCGAATGACAGGGAGGAACACTGAAGCTTTCTTT. The rearrangement uses TRBV7-6 and TRBJ1-1, with 7 bases that match TRBD1. With 7 bases clipped from V and 1 base from J, the junction kept 9 bases outside the gene matches. Per germline, CDR1 SGHVS and CDR2 FNYEAQ. The CDR3 runs 15 residues.

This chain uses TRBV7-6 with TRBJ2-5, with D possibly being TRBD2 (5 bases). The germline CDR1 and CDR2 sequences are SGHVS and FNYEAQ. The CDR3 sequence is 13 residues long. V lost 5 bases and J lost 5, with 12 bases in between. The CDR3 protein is CASSPIRGETQYF. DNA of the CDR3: TGTGCCAGCAGCCCTATTCGAGGGGAGACCCAGTACTTC.

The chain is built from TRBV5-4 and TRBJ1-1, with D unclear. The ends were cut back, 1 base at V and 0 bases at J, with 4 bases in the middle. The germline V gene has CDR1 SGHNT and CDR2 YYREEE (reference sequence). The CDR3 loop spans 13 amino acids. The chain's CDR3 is CASSLSLNTEAFF. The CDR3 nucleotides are TGTGCCAGCAGCTTGTCGTTGAACACTGAAGCTTTCTTT.

CDR3 residues: CASSSGGGGNTIYF. In DNA form, the CDR3 reads TGTGCCAGCAGCTCCGGAGGTGGAGGAAACACCATATATTTT. The V gene is TRBV7-2, the J gene TRBJ1-3; D not resolved. The ends were cut back, 4 bases at V and 4 bases at J, with 11 bases in the middle. The germline V gene encodes CDR1 SGHTA and CDR2 FQGNSA. This CDR3 spans 14 amino acids.

CDR3 DNA sequence: TGCAGTGTAGCGGGAGGGGGTAAGCAGTTCTTC. This codes for CSVAGGGKQFF. The chain employs TRBV20-1 and TRBJ2-1, with 11 positions matching TRBD2. V was clipped by 7 bases and J by 11 bases; unmatched bases: 4. Germline V gene data show CDR1 as DFQATT and CDR2 as SNEGSKA (reference sequence). This CDR3 has 11 amino acids.

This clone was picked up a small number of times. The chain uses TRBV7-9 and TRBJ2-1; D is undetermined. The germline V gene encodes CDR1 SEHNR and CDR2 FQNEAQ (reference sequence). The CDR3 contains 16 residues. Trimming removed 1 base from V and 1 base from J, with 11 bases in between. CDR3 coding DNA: TGTGCCAGCAGCTTAGAGCAGACTTCTTCCTACAATGAGCAGTTCTTC. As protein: CASSLEQTSSYNEQFF.

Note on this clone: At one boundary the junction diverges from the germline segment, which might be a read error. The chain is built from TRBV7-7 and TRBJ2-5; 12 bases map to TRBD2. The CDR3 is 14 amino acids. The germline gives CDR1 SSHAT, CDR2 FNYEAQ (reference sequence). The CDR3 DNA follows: TGTGCTAGCAGCCCAGGACTAGCGGGGGAGACCCAGTACTTC. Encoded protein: CASSPGLAGETQYF.

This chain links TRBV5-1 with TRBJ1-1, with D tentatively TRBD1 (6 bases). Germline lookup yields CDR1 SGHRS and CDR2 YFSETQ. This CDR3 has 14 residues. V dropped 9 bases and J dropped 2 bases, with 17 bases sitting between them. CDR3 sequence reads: CATSIRGGNTEAFF. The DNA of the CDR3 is TGCGCCACTTCAATCAGGGGTGGAAACACTGAAGCTTTCTTT. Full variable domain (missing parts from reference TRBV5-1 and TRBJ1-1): KAGVTQTPRYLIKTRGQQVTLSCSPISGHRSVSWYQQTPGQGLQFLFEYFSETQRNKGNFPGRFSGRQFSNSRSEMNVSTLELGDSALYLCATSIRGGNTEAFFGQGTRLTVV.

The CDR3 is CASSTGQGYYGYTF. Written as DNA, the CDR3 is TGTGCCAGTAGTACCGGACAGGGTTACTATGGCTACACCTTC. The genes are TRBV19 and TRBJ1-2; 8 bases fit TRBD1. V dropped 4 bases and J dropped 3; count of bases not matched to a gene: 4. The length of the CDR3 is 14 residues. The germline gives CDR1 LNHDA, CDR2 SQIVND (reference sequence).

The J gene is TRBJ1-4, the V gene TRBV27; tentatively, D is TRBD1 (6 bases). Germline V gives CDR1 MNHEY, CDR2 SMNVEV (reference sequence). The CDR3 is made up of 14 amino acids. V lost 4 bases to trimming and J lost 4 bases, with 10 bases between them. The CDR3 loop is CASSSGQFNEKLFF. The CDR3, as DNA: TGTGCCAGCAGTTCAGGACAGTTTAATGAAAAACTGTTTTTT.

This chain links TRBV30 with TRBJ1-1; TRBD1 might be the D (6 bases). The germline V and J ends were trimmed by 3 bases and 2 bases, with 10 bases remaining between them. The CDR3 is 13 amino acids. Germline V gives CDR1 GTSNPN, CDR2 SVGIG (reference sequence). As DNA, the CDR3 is TGTGCCTGGAGCCCCGGGACAAACACTGAAGCTTTCTTT. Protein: CAWSPGTNTEAFF.

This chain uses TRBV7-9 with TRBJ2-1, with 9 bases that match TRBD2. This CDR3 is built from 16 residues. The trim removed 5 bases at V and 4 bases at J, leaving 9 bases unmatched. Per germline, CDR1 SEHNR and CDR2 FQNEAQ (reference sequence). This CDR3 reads CASSPASGAGYNEQFF. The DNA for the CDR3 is TGTGCCAGCAGCCCGGCTAGCGGGGCGGGTTACAATGAGCAGTTCTTC.

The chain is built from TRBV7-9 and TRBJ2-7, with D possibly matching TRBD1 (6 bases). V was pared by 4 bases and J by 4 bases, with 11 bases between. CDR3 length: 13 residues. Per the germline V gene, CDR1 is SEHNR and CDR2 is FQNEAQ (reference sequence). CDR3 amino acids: CASSSGQLYEQYF. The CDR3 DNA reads TGTGCCAGCAGCTCTGGACAGCTTTACGAGCAGTACTTC.

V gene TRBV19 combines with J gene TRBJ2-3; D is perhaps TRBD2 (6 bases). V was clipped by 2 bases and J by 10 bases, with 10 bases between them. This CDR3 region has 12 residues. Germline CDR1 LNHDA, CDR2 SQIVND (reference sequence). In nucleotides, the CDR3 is TGTGCCAGTAGTATAAGACTAGAAGCGCAGTATTTT. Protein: CASSIRLEAQYF.

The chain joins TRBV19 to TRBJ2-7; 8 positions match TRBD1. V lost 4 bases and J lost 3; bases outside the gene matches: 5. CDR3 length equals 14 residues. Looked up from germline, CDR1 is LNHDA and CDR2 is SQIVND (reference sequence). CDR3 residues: CASSTRQGSYEQYF. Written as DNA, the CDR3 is TGTGCCAGTAGTACGCGACAGGGGAGCTACGAGCAGTACTTC. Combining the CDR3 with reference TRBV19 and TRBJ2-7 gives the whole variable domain DGGITQSPKYLFRKEGQNVTLSCEQNLNHDAMYWYRQDPGQGLRLIYYSQIVNDFQKGDIAEGYSVSREKKESFPLTVTSAQKNPTAFYLCASSTRQGSYEQYFGPGTRLTVT.

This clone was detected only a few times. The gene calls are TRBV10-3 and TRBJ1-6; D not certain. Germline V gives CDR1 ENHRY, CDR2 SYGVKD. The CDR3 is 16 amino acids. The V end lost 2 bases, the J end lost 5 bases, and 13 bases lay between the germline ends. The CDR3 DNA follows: TGTGCCATCAGTGAGGGCGGGGAACCACATAATTCACCCCTCCACTTT. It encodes CAISEGGEPHNSPLHF.

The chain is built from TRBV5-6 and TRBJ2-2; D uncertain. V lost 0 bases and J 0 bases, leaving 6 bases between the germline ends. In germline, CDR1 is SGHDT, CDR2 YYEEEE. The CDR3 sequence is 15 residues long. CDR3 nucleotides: TGTGCCAGCAGCTTGGATCCAACGAACACCGGGGAGCTGTTTTTT. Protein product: CASSLDPTNTGELFF.

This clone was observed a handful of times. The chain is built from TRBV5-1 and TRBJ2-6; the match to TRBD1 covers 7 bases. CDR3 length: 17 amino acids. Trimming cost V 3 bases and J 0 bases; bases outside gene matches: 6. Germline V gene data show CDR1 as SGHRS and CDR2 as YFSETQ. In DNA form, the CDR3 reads TGCGCCAGCAGCTCCGGGACAGTGCACTCTGGGGCCAACGTCCTGACTTTC. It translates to CASSSGTVHSGANVLTF.

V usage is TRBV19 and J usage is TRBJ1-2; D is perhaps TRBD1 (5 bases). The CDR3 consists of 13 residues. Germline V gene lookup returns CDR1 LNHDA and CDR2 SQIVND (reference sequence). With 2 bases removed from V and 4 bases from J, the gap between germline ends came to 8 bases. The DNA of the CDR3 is TGTGCCAGTAGTATATCGGGGGGCTATGGCTACACCTTC. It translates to CASSISGGYGYTF.

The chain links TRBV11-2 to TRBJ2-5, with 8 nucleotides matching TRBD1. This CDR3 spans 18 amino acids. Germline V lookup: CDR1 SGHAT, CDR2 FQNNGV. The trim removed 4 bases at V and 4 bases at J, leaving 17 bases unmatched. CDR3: CASSSGGMGQISRETQYF. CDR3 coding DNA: TGTGCCAGCAGCTCAGGGGGCATGGGACAGATTAGTCGAGAGACCCAGTACTTC.

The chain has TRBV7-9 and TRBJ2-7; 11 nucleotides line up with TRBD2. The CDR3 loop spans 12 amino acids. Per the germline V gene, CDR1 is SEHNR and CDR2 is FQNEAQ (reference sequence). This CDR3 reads CSSGRETYEQYF. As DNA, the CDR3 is TGTAGTAGCGGGAGGGAAACTTACGAGCAGTACTTC.